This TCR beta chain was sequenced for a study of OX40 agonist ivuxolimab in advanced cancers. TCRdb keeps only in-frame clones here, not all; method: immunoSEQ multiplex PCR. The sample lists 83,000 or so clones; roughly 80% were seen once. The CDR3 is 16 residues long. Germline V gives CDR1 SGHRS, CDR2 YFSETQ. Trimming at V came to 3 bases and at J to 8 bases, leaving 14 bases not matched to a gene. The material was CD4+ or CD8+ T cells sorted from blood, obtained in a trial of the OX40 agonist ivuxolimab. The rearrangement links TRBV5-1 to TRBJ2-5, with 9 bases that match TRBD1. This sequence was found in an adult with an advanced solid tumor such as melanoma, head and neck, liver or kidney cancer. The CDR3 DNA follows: TGCGCCAGCAGCTCCAAAACAGGGGGCGGGACAAGCACCCAGTACTTC. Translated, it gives CASSSKTGGGTSTQYF.